These 2 T cell receptor beta chains originate from one sample sequenced in a study of T cell responses to AZD1222 COVID-19 vaccine (dated by TCRdb to about 2021). Library preparation employed the immunoSEQ multiplex PCR assay. TCRdb carries this immuneACCESS record with in-frame sequences only. Its versions omit some clonotypes, under half of them owing to an unresolved V gene in the studies checked, with the rest unexplained. The sample profile shows about 150,000 clones; roughly 87% of them were found once. The ten largest clones add up to about 6.5% of the sample. The sample's time point, from its label and the paper: about 28 days (+/-7) after the second vaccine dose. Sequenced material: peripheral blood, taken 28 days after the second AZD1222 dose. Receptors originate from an adult who received the AZD1222 COVID-19 vaccine.

The chain is built from TRBV5-5 and TRBJ2-6; D perhaps matches TRBD2 (5 bases). The V end was cut by 1 base, the J end by 0 bases, with 11 bases between. This CDR3 contains 17 residues. The V gene's germline CDR1 is SGHKS and CDR2 YYEKEE (reference sequence). The CDR3 protein is CASSLSREGSGANVLTF. The CDR3 coding sequence is TGTGCCAGCAGCTTGTCCCGGGAAGGCTCTGGGGCCAACGTCCTGACTTTC.

The chain couples TRBV4-1 to TRBJ1-4, with D unclear. The germline gives CDR1 MGHRA, CDR2 YSYEKL. Trimming took off 0 bases at V and 10 bases at J, with 9 bases between the two ends. The CDR3 has 13 residues. CDR3 sequence: CASSQDGLGKLFF. CDR3 nucleotides: TGCGCCAGCAGCCAAGATGGTCTCGGAAAACTGTTTTTT.